A selection of T cell receptor beta chains follows, all from one sample in a study of cytomegalovirus exposure and HLA in healthy donors. This table comes from immunoSEQ multiplex PCR, and its TCRdb copy is limited to in-frame clones, with some not included. The repertoire holds 89,000 or so clones, with roughly 86% as singletons. The sequencing input was PBMCs. The receptor set was obtained from a woman younger than 35 in good health and CMV-seropositive. Both conserved end residues are part of each CDR3. Fields, in order: J gene, clone size, CDR3 length, V gene, D gene, CDR3 DNA, CDR3 protein. A D gene is named only where the DNA matches it firmly. For some rows the clone size is stated as once, few or many, or as a class when expanded; others skip it.

TRBJ1-5,NA,15,TRBV27,NA,TGTGCCAGCAGTCCCGCCGAGGGCTGGGTTCAGCCCCAGCATTTT,CASSPAEGWVQPQHF
TRBJ1-6,NA,16,TRBV7-9,NA,TGTGCCAGCAGCACAAACCGGGACACCTATAATTCACCCCTCCACTTT,CASSTNRDTYNSPLHF
TRBJ2-5,NA,16,TRBV7-9,NA,TGTGCCAGCAGCTTAGATCGGACACTCCTGGGGGAGACCCAGTACTTC,CASSLDRTLLGETQYF
TRBJ1-1,NA,15,TRBV10-3,TRBD1,TGTGCCATCAGTGCGGGACAGGGATTGAACACTGAAGCTTTCTTT,CAISAGQGLNTEAFF
TRBJ2-1,NA,12,TRBV29-1,NA,TGCAGCGTGGGGGGGCCCTACAATGAGCAGTTCTTC,CSVGGPYNEQFF
TRBJ1-5,NA,16,TRBV18,TRBD1,TGTGCCAGCTCACCGGGGACAGTTCTAGTCAATCAGCCCCAGCATTTT,CASSPGTVLVNQPQHF
TRBJ1-1,NA,14,TRBV10-1,TRBD1,TGCGCCAGCAGTGAGAGGGGGCCCAGCACTGAAGCTTTCTTT,CASSERGPSTEAFF
TRBJ1-2,NA,10,TRBV20-1,NA,TGCAGTGCTAGATCAGAAGGCTACACCTTC,CSARSEGYTF
TRBJ2-7,NA,14,TRBV19,TRBD1,TGTGCCAGTAGGTTGACAGGGGCCTCCTACGAGCAGTACTTC,CASRLTGASYEQYF
TRBJ2-1,once,15,TRBV9,TRBD1,TGTGCCAGCAGCCCCCGGGACAGGGGGCAGGGTGAGCAGTTCTTC,CASSPRDRGQGEQFF
TRBJ2-1,NA,15,TRBV7-2,TRBD2,TGTGCCAGCAGTCCTAGCGGGAGTACCTACAATGAGCAGTTCTTC,CASSPSGSTYNEQFF
TRBJ2-6,NA,17,TRBV7-9,NA,TGTGCCAGCAGCTTAGTCCCTCCTCCCTCTGGGGCCAACGTCCTGACTTTC,CASSLVPPPSGANVLTF
TRBJ1-1,NA,11,TRBV20-1,NA,TGCAGTGCTAGAGATCAGGTAGAAGCTTTCTTT,CSARDQVEAFF
TRBJ2-7,NA,15,TRBV27,TRBD1,TGTGCCAGCAGTTTGAGACAGGGGGGTACCCACGAGCAGTACTTC,CASSLRQGGTHEQYF
TRBJ1-6,NA,17,TRBV4-1,NA,TGCGCCAGCAGCCAAGATGCGGGGGGGTTAATTAATTCACCCCTCCACTTT,CASSQDAGGLINSPLHF
TRBJ1-5,few,15,TRBV6-1,NA,TGTGCCAGCAGTGAACCGGGAAACAGCAATCAGCCCCAGCATTTT,CASSEPGNSNQPQHF
TRBJ2-5,NA,15,TRBV18,TRBD1,TGTGCCAGCTCACCACCTACAGACAGGGGTGAGACCCAGTACTTC,CASSPPTDRGETQYF
TRBJ1-5,NA,13,TRBV6-1,NA,TGTGCCAGCAGTGAACGGGGTGAACGGCCCCAGCATTTT,CASSERGERPQHF
TRBJ1-1,NA,15,TRBV18,TRBD1,TGTGCCAGCTCGGTGACCACAGGGGTGAACACTGAAGCTTTCTTT,CASSVTTGVNTEAFF
TRBJ2-6,NA,17,TRBV5-1,NA,TGCGCCAGCAGCATTTCAGGGGCCCGCTCTGGGGCCAACGTCCTGACTTTC,CASSISGARSGANVLTF
TRBJ1-5,NA,16,TRBV7-9,TRBD1,TGTGCCAGCAGCTTAGGCGGGACAGGGGGCAATCAGCCCCAGCATTTT,CASSLGGTGGNQPQHF
TRBJ2-1,NA,14,TRBV6-1,NA,TGTGCCAGCAGTGAAGTTGCACCAGTCAATGAGCAGTTCTTC,CASSEVAPVNEQFF
TRBJ2-5,NA,13,TRBV6-1,NA,TGTGCCAGCAGTGGTGGAGGGGTTGAGACCCAGTACTTC,CASSGGGVETQYF
TRBJ2-5,NA,13,TRBV2,NA,TGTGCCAGCAAATCAGGACAGCAAGAGACCCAGTACTTC,CASKSGQQETQYF
TRBJ1-3,few,14,TRBV6-5,NA,TGTGCCAGCGCCGCTAGGGGTTCTGGAAACACCATATATTTT,CASAARGSGNTIYF
TRBJ1-4,NA,14,TRBV7-2,NA,TGTGCCAGCAGCTCCGGGAGGACTAATGAAAAACTGTTTTTT,CASSSGRTNEKLFF
TRBJ2-1,NA,13,TRBV6-1,NA,TGTGCCAGCAGTGAATTTCCAGAAGCCGCGGAGTTCTTC,CASSEFPEAAEFF
TRBJ2-7,NA,14,TRBV5-6,NA,TGTGCCAGCAGCTTGGGACAGCCTCCCTACGAGCAGTACTTC,CASSLGQPPYEQYF
TRBJ1-5,NA,15,TRBV7-2,NA,TGTGCCAGCAGGCTAAAAACCTATAGCAATCAGCCCCAGCATTTT,CASRLKTYSNQPQHF
TRBJ2-5,NA,14,TRBV5-6,NA,TGTGCCAGCAGCTTTGGGGACTCACAAGAGACCCAGTACTTC,CASSFGDSQETQYF
TRBJ2-5,NA,17,TRBV29-1,TRBD1,TGCAGCGTTGAACTGCTAAGGACAGGGGATGGTAGAGAGACCCAGTACTTC,CSVELLRTGDGRETQYF
TRBJ1-2,NA,12,TRBV5-6,NA,TGTGCCAGCAGCCAAGCACCTTTTGGCTACACCTTC,CASSQAPFGYTF
TRBJ2-7,NA,12,TRBV15,NA,TGTGCCACCAGCATCGGGGACTACGAGCAGTACTTC,CATSIGDYEQYF
TRBJ2-7,few,13,TRBV7-9,TRBD2,TGTGCCAGCGTGACTAGCGGCTCCTACGAGCAGTACTTC,CASVTSGSYEQYF
TRBJ2-1,NA,14,TRBV30,TRBD2,TGTGCCTGGAGGTGGGGGGGTGGGAGTAATGAGCAGTTCTTC,CAWRWGGGSNEQFF
TRBJ1-2,NA,16,TRBV5-1,TRBD1,TGCGCCAGCAGTTCGGACAGGGGGAGACTTACTTATGGCTACACCTTC,CASSSDRGRLTYGYTF
TRBJ1-2,NA,16,TRBV4-1,TRBD1,TGCGCCAGCAGCCAAGATCCTACAGGGGCGCTCTATGGCTACACCTTC,CASSQDPTGALYGYTF
TRBJ2-1,NA,19,TRBV7-3,TRBD2,TGTGCCAGCAGCTTAACGGGCCCTCAAAGCGGGAGCTCCTACAATGAGCAGTTCTTC,CASSLTGPQSGSSYNEQFF
TRBJ2-5,NA,14,TRBV5-6,TRBD2,TGTGCCAGCAGAAAGGCAGGGAGGGTGGAGACCCAGTACTTC,CASRKAGRVETQYF
TRBJ2-1,NA,10,TRBV29-1,NA,TGCAGCGGTGTTCGAGGTGAGCAGTTCTTC,CSGVRGEQFF